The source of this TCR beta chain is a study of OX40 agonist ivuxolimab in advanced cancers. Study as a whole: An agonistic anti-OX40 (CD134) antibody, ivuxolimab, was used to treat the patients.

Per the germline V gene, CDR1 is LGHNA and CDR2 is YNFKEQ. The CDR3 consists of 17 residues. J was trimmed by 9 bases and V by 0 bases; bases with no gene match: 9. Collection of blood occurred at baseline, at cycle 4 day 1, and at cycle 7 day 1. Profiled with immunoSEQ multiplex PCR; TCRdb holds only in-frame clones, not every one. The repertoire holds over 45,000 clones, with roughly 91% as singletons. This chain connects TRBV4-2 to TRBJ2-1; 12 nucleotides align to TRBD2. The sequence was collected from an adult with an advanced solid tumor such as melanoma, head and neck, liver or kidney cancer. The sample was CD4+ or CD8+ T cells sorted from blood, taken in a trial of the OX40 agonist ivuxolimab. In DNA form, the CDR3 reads TGTGCCAGCAGCCAAGAGGTCACTAGCGGGAGGCAGGGTGAGCAGTTCTTC. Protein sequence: CASSQEVTSGRQGEQFF.